Each of the 7 T cell receptor beta chains below was sequenced from the same sample in a study of kidney transplant recipient with SARS-CoV-2 infection. TCRdb re-called the reads with MiXCR, one entry per CDR3 protein. The data show fewer than 250,000 distinct CDR3 sequences, roughly 26% seen once. The input for sequencing was a blood sample, taken at baseline and on roughly day 110 from a kidney transplant recipient. All receptors derive from a male patient in his thirties who had COVID-19 and was a kidney transplant recipient. Some T cells may be supplied by the graft donor.

A remark on this clonotype: A much larger clone lies a single base off, so this may be a read error. It is likely a read error, because the conserved phenylalanine at the end of the CDR3 is missing. V is TRBV7-6 and J is TRBJ2-7; no clear D. CDR1 SGHVS and CDR2 FNYEAQ come from the germline V gene. V was shortened by 2 bases and J by 0 bases, with 11 bases between the two germline ends. CDR3 size: 15 residues. The CDR3 DNA is TGTGCCAGCAGCTTACAAGAAGTCGGCTCCTACGAGCAGTACCTC. Its protein product is CASSLQEVGSYEQYL.

The table lists this clonotype with many counts. The rearrangement links TRBV29-1 to TRBJ1-1; D is ambiguous. From germline, CDR1 is SQVTM and CDR2 ANQGSEA. The CDR3 totals 11 residues. The germline V and J ends were trimmed by 8 bases and 11 bases, with 18 bases remaining between them. The CDR3 DNA is TGCAGCCTTTCAGTCCTAGGGTTGGCTTTCTTT. This encodes CSLSVLGLAFF.

As regards this clonotype: This may arise from a read error, as a much more abundant clone is one base away. V is TRBV7-1 and J is TRBJ1-2, with D unclear. TRBV7-1 is noted as an ORF with a role that remains uncertain. Trimming removed 8 bases at V and 4 bases at J, with 26 bases between. The CDR3 has 17 amino acids. Written as DNA, the CDR3 is TGTGCCAGCGGCACAGCTTCTCACGAGGGAAAGACCTATGGCTACACCTTC. It specifies CASGTASHEGKTYGYTF.

In the case of this clonotype: One base away lies a much larger clone, so this may be a sequencing read error. V is TRBV2 and J is TRBJ2-1; 9 positions agree with TRBD1. The CDR3 spans 17 residues. The V gene's germline CDR1 is SNHLY and CDR2 FYNNEI. CDR3 region: CAGSKAAGTGKNNEQFF. CDR3 sequence (DNA): TGTGCCGGCAGTAAAGCGGCCGGGACAGGGAAGAACAATGAGCAGTTCTTC.

The chain recombines TRBV15 with TRBJ2-7, with D perhaps matching TRBD2 (6 bases). In germline, CDR1 is LNHNV, CDR2 YYDKDF (reference sequence). Trimming removed 5 bases at V and 6 bases at J, with 17 bases between. This CDR3 comprises 14 residues. The CDR3 region has the DNA TGTGCCACCAGCCGTACCTCGGGAGACGTCGAGCAGTACTTC. It yields the protein CATSRTSGDVEQYF. Full variable domain (missing parts from reference TRBV15 and TRBJ2-7): DAMVIQNPRYQVTQFGKPVTLSCSQTLNHNVMYWYQQKSSQAPKLLFHYYDKDFNNEADTPDNFQSRRPNTSFCFLDIRSPGLGDTAMYLCATSRTSGDVEQYFGPGTRLTVT.

This chain uses TRBV7-9 with TRBJ2-3; D ambiguous. Trimming took 4 bases from V and 2 from J, leaving 10 bases between them. This CDR3 contains 14 residues. Germline V CDR1 and CDR2: SEHNR, FQNEAQ (reference sequence). DNA of the CDR3: TGTGCCAGCAGCTCAGAAGGCCTCACAGATACGCAGTATTTT. Translating gives CASSSEGLTDTQYF.

This clonotype was detected ten times or more. This sequence joins TRBV6-5 and TRBJ1-2; D remains ambiguous. CDR1 and CDR2 from the germline V gene are MNHEY and SVGAGI. The CDR3 loop spans 17 amino acids. V was trimmed by 4 bases and J by 4 bases, leaving 22 bases between them. DNA of the CDR3: TGTGCCAGCAGTTCATCGAAGGAATGTAGAAAGACCTATGGCTACACCTTC. It yields the protein CASSSSKECRKTYGYTF.